What follows are 9 T cell receptor beta chains derived from one specimen sequenced in a study of blood T cell repertoires in COVID-19. Generated by immunoSEQ multiplex PCR, the TCRdb table keeps only in-frame clones and is missing some. The sample lists some 160,000 clones; roughly four fifths were seen once. Sequencing was carried out using peripheral blood. These receptors were collected from a woman older than 75 with COVID-19, enrolled during active disease.

This chain connects TRBV6-7 to TRBJ2-7; 7 nucleotides line up with TRBD2. TRBV6-7 is an ORF; its function is uncertain. V was clipped by 0 bases and J by 1 base; unmatched bases: 12. The CDR3 has 18 amino acids. This CDR3 is CASSYSRASGYPSYEQYF. The CDR3, as DNA: TGTGCCAGCAGTTACTCGAGGGCTAGCGGATACCCTTCCTACGAGCAGTACTTC.

The chain recombines TRBV10-3 with TRBJ2-3, with 8 positions matching TRBD1. Looked up from germline, CDR1 is ENHRY and CDR2 is SYGVKD. The CDR3 consists of 15 residues. Trimming at V came to 5 bases and at J to 0 bases, leaving 4 bases not matched to a gene. CDR3 region: CAISPTGGSTDTQYF. DNA of the CDR3: TGTGCCATCAGTCCCACAGGGGGGAGCACAGATACGCAGTATTTT.

This rearrangement joins TRBV7-3 to TRBJ2-1, with 11 bases identical to TRBD2. J gave up 2 bases and V 6 bases, and 3 bases lay outside the gene matches. The CDR3 has 15 amino acids. Per germline, CDR1 SGHTA and CDR2 FQGTGA. This chain's CDR3 is CASSLTSGTYNEQFF. CDR3 sequence (DNA): TGTGCCAGCAGTCTGACTAGCGGGACCTACAATGAGCAGTTCTTC.

The gene calls are TRBV27 and TRBJ1-5, with D perhaps matching TRBD1 (5 bases). Trimming cost V 6 bases and J 4 bases, with 16 bases left between them. CDR1 is MNHEY and CDR2 is SMNVEV in the germline V gene (reference sequence). The CDR3 is made up of 15 amino acids. CDR3 in amino acids: CASSPNLGGNQPQHF. The DNA of the CDR3 is TGTGCCAGCAGCCCTAACTTGGGGGGGAATCAGCCCCAGCATTTT.

This chain uses TRBV19 with TRBJ2-2; 11 positions match TRBD2. The junction had 9 bases not matched to a gene; V was cut back by 3 bases and J by 9 bases. This CDR3 region has 16 residues. Germline V gene lookup returns CDR1 LNHDA and CDR2 SQIVND (reference sequence). DNA of the CDR3: TGTGCCAGTAGTATGTTCCTAGCGGGAGGCCCTAGGGAGCTGTTTTTT. Translation: CASSMFLAGGPRELFF.

The V and J genes are TRBV27 and TRBJ2-1, with a possible D match to TRBD2 (5 bases). Germline lookup yields CDR1 MNHEY and CDR2 SMNVEV (reference sequence). Trimming took off 4 bases at V and 1 base at J, with 11 bases between the two ends. This CDR3 has 15 amino acids. In DNA, the CDR3 is TGTGCCAGCAGTTCCCCATCGGGGTCCTACAATGAGCAGTTCTTC. It specifies CASSSPSGSYNEQFF.

This clone came up a few times. The V call is TRBV6-6, the J call TRBJ2-2; D remains unclear. This CDR3 is built from 11 residues. V was shortened by 7 bases and J by 9 bases, with 9 bases between the two germline ends. CDR1 is MNHNY, CDR2 SVGAGI, per germline (reference sequence). In nucleotides, the CDR3 is TGTGCCAGCACTTTCCAGTGGGAGCTGTTTTTT. This encodes CASTFQWELFF.

This clone was counted once. This chain joins TRBV9 and TRBJ2-1; maybe TRBD2 (6 bases). Germline V lookup: CDR1 SGDLS, CDR2 YYNGEE. This CDR3 is 14 amino acids long. V was shortened by 1 base and J by 4 bases, with 9 bases between the two germline ends. The CDR3 nucleotides read TGTGCCAGCAGCGTACCTAGCGCATACAATGAGCAGTTCTTC. Translating gives CASSVPSAYNEQFF. Full variable domain (missing parts from reference TRBV9 and TRBJ2-1): DSGVTQTPKHLITATGQRVTLRCSPRSGDLSVYWYQQSLDQGLQFLIQYYNGEERAKGNILERFSAQQFPDLHSELNLSSLELGDSALYFCASSVPSAYNEQFFGPGTRLTVL.

V gene TRBV27 combines with J gene TRBJ2-1, with 7 bases that match TRBD2. This CDR3 is built from 15 residues. CDR1 is MNHEY and CDR2 is SMNVEV in the germline V gene (reference sequence). V dropped 7 bases and J dropped 4; count of bases not matched to a gene: 10. Here the CDR3 DNA reads TGTGCCAGCAACCGAGCGGGGTTGGGTTACAATGAGCAGTTCTTC. It encodes CASNRAGLGYNEQFF.